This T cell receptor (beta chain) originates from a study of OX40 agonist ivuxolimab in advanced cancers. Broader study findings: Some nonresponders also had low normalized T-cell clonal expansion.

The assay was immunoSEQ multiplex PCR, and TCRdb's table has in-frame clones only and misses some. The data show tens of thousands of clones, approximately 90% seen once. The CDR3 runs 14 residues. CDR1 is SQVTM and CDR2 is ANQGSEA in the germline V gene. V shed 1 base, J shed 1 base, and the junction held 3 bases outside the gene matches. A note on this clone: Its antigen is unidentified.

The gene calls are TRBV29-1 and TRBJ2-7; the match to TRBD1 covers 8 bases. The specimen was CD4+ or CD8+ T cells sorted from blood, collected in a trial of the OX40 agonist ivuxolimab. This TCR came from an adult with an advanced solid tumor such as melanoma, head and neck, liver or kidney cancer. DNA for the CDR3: TGCAGCGTTGAAGGAAGGACAGGGTCCTACGAGCAGTACTTC. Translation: CSVEGRTGSYEQYF.